The present TCR beta chain was sequenced within a study of T cells after posttransplantation cyclophosphamide. The germline gives CDR1 MDHEN, CDR2 SYDVKM. The CDR3 runs 13 residues. Trimming took off 6 bases at V and 1 base at J, with 6 bases between the two ends. As regards this clone: Its antigen is currently unknown.

Assay: immunoSEQ multiplex PCR; the TCRdb copy retains only in-frame clones and omits some. The sample has some 64,000 clones; around 95% are singletons. General observations from the study: Skin or GI-infiltrating T cells shared few TRB sequences with blood.

Material for sequencing was PBMCs. This clonotype originated in a woman in her thirties in good health and a related stem cell transplant donor. This chain uses TRBV28 with TRBJ2-2; unclear D gene. The CDR3 nucleotides read TGTGCCAGCAGGGGTCGGAACACCGGGGAGCTGTTTTTT. Its translation is CASRGRNTGELFF.